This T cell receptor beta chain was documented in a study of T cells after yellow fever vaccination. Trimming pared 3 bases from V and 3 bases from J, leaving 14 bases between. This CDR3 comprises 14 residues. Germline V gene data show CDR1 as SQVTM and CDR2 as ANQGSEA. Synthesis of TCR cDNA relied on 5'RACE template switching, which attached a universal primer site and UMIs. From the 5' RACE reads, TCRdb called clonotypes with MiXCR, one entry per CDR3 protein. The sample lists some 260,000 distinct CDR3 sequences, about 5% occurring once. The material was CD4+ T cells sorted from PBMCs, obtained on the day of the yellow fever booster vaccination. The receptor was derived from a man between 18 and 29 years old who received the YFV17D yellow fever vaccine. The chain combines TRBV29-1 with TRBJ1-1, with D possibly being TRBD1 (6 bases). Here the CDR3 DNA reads TGCAGCGTTGATTGGGGGCGAGGGGACACTGAAGCTTTCTTT. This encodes CSVDWGRGDTEAFF. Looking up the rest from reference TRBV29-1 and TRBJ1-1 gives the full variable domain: SAVISQKPSRDICQRGTSLTIQCQVDSQVTMMFWYRQQPGQSLTLIATANQGSEATYESGFVIDKFPISRPNLTFSTLTVSNMSPEDSSIYLCSVDWGRGDTEAFFGQGTRLTVV.